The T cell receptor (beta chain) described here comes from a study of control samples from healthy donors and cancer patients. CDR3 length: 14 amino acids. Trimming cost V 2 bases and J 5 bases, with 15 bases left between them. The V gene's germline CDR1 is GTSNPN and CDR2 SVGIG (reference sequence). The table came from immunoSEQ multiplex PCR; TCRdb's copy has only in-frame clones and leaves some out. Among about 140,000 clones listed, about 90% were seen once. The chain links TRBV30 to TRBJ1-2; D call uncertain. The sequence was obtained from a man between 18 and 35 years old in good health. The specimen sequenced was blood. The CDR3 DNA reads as TGTGCCTGGAGTAGGCGGAGGGAATCATATGGCTACACCTTC. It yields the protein CAWSRRRESYGYTF.